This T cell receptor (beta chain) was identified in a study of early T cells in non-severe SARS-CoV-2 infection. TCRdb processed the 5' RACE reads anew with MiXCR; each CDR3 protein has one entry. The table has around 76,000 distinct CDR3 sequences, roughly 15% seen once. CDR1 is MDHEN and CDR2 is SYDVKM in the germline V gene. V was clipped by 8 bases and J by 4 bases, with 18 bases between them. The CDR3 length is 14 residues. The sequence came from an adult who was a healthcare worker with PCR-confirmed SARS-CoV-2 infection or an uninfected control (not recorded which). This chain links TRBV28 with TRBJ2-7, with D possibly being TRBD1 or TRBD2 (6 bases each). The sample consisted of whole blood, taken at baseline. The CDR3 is CASGEGGDHYEQYF. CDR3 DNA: TGTGCCAGCGGTGAGGGGGGCGATCATTACGAGCAGTACTTC.